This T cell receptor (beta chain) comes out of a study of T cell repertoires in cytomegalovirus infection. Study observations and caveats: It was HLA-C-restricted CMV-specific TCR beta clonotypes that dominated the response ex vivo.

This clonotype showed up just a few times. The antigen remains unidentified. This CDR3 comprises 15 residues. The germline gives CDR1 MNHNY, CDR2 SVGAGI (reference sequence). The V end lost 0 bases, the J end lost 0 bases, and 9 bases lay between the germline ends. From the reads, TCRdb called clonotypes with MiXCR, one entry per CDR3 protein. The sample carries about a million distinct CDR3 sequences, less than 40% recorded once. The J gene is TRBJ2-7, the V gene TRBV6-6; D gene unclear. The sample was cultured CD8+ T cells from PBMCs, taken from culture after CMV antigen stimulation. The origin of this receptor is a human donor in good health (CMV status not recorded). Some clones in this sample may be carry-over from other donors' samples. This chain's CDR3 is CASSYSGQSSYEQYV. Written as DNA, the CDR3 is TGTGCCAGCAGTTACTCCGGGCAGAGCTCCTACGAGCAGTACGTC.